One and the same sample provided the 6 T cell receptor beta chains below, sequenced in a study of Graves' ophthalmopathy and Graves' hyperthyroidism. Transcripts of RNA were the source for amplifying TCR beta CDR3 regions. An opening RT-PCR round employed HTBI primers and preceded a second-round multiplex PCR. Via MiXCR, TCRdb re-called the multiplex PCR reads, giving one row per CDR3 protein. The data show just over 400,000 distinct CDR3 sequences, about 21% seen once. Sequences were obtained from peripheral blood. Every receptor here comes from a woman between 18 and 30 years old with stable Graves' hyperthyroidism.

This clonotype was counted at least ten times. This chain connects TRBV6-5 to TRBJ1-5, with D maybe TRBD1 (6 bases). V was cut by 4 bases and J by 7 bases, with 20 bases left in between. Germline values: CDR1 MNHEY, CDR2 SVGAGI. The CDR3 has 16 residues. CDR3 coding DNA: TGTGCCAGCAGTTCACGACAACAGGGCGCCCGACAGCCCCAGCATTTT. Translating it yields CASSSRQQGARQPQHF.

This chain joins TRBV5-1 and TRBJ2-5, with D unclear. The CDR3 runs 15 residues. V shed 4 bases and J shed 0 bases, with 13 bases lying between them. CDR1 is SGHRS, CDR2 YFSETQ, per germline. The CDR3 loop reads CASSLLGRNQETQYF. CDR3 bases: TGCGCCAGCAGCCTACTTGGACGGAACCAAGAGACCCAGTACTTC.

This clonotype was seen many times. The chain recombines TRBV20-1 with TRBJ2-7; 12 nucleotides match TRBD2. This CDR3 has 13 residues. Per germline, CDR1 DFQATT and CDR2 SNEGSKA (reference sequence). Trimming took 4 bases from V and 4 from J; bases not matched to a gene: 2. CDR3 loop: CSATGTSGYEQYF. The CDR3 DNA sequence: TGCAGTGCTACCGGGACTAGCGGGTACGAGCAGTACTTC.

In its sample, this clonotype was seen many times. J is TRBJ1-1 and V is TRBV18, with D tentatively TRBD1 (5 bases). The V gene lost 5 bases and the J gene lost 0 bases, with 16 bases spanning the gap. From germline, CDR1 is KGHSH and CDR2 LQKENI. CDR3 length: 16 amino acids. CDR3 sequence (DNA): TGTGCCAGCTCAGGGGTTACCGGGACGGTGAACACTGAAGCTTTCTTT. Translating it yields CASSGVTGTVNTEAFF.

This clonotype appeared many times. The chain carries TRBV19 and TRBJ1-3; D is unresolved. Trimming cost V 5 bases and J 0 bases, with 11 bases left between them. CDR3 length: 15 amino acids. Germline loops: CDR1 LNHDA, CDR2 SQIVND (reference sequence). CDR3 loop: CASSAGRSSGNTIYF. CDR3 nucleotides: TGTGCCAGTAGTGCCGGACGGTCCTCTGGAAACACCATATATTTT.

This clonotype was observed at least ten times. The chain links TRBV2 to TRBJ1-2; no firm D call. Germline assignment: CDR1 SNHLY and CDR2 FYNNEI. The ends were cut back, 2 bases at V and 5 bases at J, with 12 bases in the middle. This CDR3 has 14 residues. This chain's CDR3 is CASSESLGVYGYTF. DNA of the CDR3: TGTGCCAGCAGTGAAAGCCTAGGTGTGTATGGCTACACCTTC.